This TCR beta chain was captured in a study of blood T cells in healthy people across ages. The study's findings and limits: As age increased, TCR beta diversity per million T cells fell in a roughly linear fashion.

This clonotype was detected a few times. Antigen specificity is unknown. Each donor was a healthy Caucasian individual from Russia, aged 6 to 90. The CDR3 extends over 14 amino acids. The germline CDR1 and CDR2 sequences are MNHNY and SVGAGI (reference sequence). V dropped 2 bases and J dropped 6 bases, with 13 bases sitting between them. With a J-beta primer mix and a sample-barcoded 5' primer, a second PCR ran 7 to 11 cycles. TCRdb reprocessed the 5' RACE reads with MiXCR, giving one entry per CDR3 protein. The sample holds 1.5 million to 2 million distinct CDR3 sequences, 28% seen once. The TCR was taken from a woman in her 30s in good health. The sample consisted of blood. This chain connects TRBV6-6 to TRBJ1-2; tentative D call: TRBD1 (5 bases). CDR3 residues: CASSYLGTGDGYTF. The CDR3 DNA reads TGTGCCAGCAGTTACCTTGGGACGGGGGATGGCTACACCTTC.